The present T cell receptor beta chain was sequenced within a study of shared clonotypes between healthy human individuals. As for the study in general: Those who served as donors were a couple of women and a few men between the ages of 18 and 49.

Generated by immunoSEQ multiplex PCR, the TCRdb table keeps only in-frame clones and is missing some. The data hold 550,000 to 600,000 clones, with just over 75% observed a single time. HIV-negative, healthy adults without recent acute infections or vaccinations were the donors. For unsorted samples, genomic DNA was extracted from approximately 90 million PBMCs. Germline-derived CDR1 and CDR2 are SGHTA and FQGTGA. The CDR3 has 16 amino acids. After removal of 5 bases from V and 6 bases from J, the junction contained 9 bases not matched to a gene. The chain has TRBV7-3 and TRBJ2-3; 12 bases line up with TRBD2. The specimen was PBMCs. The origin of this receptor is a woman aged 35 to 49 in good health. Some clones in this sample may be carry-over from other donors' samples. CDR3 bases: TGTGCCAGCAGCCCTGGGGGGACTAGCGGGTTGGATACGCAGTATTTT. Amino acid sequence: CASSPGGTSGLDTQYF.